Presented here are 8 T cell receptor beta chains from one specimen sequenced in a study of tissue T cells after allogeneic stem cell transplantation. Measured with immunoSEQ multiplex PCR; TCRdb has only the in-frame clones, and not every one. The sample carries about 21,000 clones, approximately 70% recorded once. Material: blood. The receptors originated from a female BALB/c mouse in good health. This mouse strain has H2-d as its MHC haplotype.

In regard to this clone: Gene and germline names: mouse. The CDR3 reads CASSEDKDTQYF. The CDR3 DNA, read in part, is TGTGCAAGCAGCGAGGACAAAGACACCCAGTAC. This chain links TRBV16 with TRBJ2-5; D may be TRBD1 (5 bases). Sequencing ends 1 residue short of the CDR3 end; the germline J gene provides the rest. CDR1 is SGHSA and CDR2 is FRNQAP in the germline V gene. The V gene lost 5 bases and the J gene lost 4 bases, with 7 bases spanning the gap. The CDR3 covers 12 residues.

Concerning this clone itself: All gene names here are mouse names. CDR3 bases read: TGTGGGGGAACTGGGGAAACTAGTGCAGAAACGCTGTAT. Its translation: CGGTGETSAETLY. The entire CDR3 reads CGGTGETSAETLYF. The gene calls are TRBV20 and TRBJ2-3; 7 bases align to TRBD2. The observed sequence ends 1 residue before the CDR3 terminus, with the missing tail filled in from the germline J gene. CDR3 length: 14 amino acids. The germline V gene has CDR1 GFQATS and CDR2 STVNSAI.

With regard to this clone: Gene names follow the mouse nomenclature. The read ends 1 residue before the CDR3 terminus; that terminus is restored from the germline J gene. This sequence joins TRBV20 and TRBJ1-2; possibly TRBD1 for D (6 bases). Looked up from germline, CDR1 is GFQATS and CDR2 is STVNSAI. V was pared by 0 bases and J by 4 bases, with 12 bases between. The CDR3 spans 14 residues. The CDR3: CGARDAGALSDYTF. The CDR3 bases that were read are TGTGGTGCTAGGGATGCGGGGGCGCTCTCCGACTACACC.

In the case of this clone: All gene names here are mouse names. The read stops 1 residue short of the end of the CDR3; the missing end is completed from the germline J gene. This rearrangement joins TRBV13-3 to TRBJ2-5; TRBD2 aligns across 8 bases. Unmatched junction bases numbered 2, after V lost 1 base and J lost 4 bases. The CDR3 spans 14 residues. Germline V gene sequence: CDR1 NNHDY, CDR2 SYVADS. The sequenced part of the CDR3 DNA is TGTGCCAGCAGTGATATGGGGGGGGAAGACACCCAGTAC. Its protein product is CASSDMGGEDTQY. The complete CDR3 protein is CASSDMGGEDTQYF. The variable domain in full, with the rest retrieved from reference TRBV13-3 and TRBJ2-5, is EAAVTQSPRSKVAVTGGKVTLSCHQTNNHDYMYWYRQDTGHGLRLIHYSYVADSTEKGDIPDGYKASRPSQENFSLILELASLSQTAVYFCASSDMGGEDTQYFGPGTRLLVL.

Concerning this clone: Gene names denote mouse genes. The CDR3 end lies 1 residue beyond the end of the read and is filled in from the germline J gene. The chain carries TRBV29 and TRBJ1-1; weak D call: TRBD1 (6 bases). The CDR3 spans 14 residues. Trimming took off 4 bases at V and 2 bases at J, with 11 bases between the two ends. The V gene's germline CDR1 is MSHET and CDR2 SYDVDS. The covered CDR3 bases are TGTGCTAGCAGTTCGCCGGGACACAACACAGAAGTCTTC. It is translated as CASSSPGHNTEVF. The whole CDR3 sequence reads CASSSPGHNTEVFF.

This clone was counted a few times. Mouse germline and gene names are used. From the germline J gene comes the end of the CDR3, since the read stops 1 residue before it. V is TRBV13-2 and J is TRBJ2-7; D is unresolved. The CDR3 covers 11 residues. Germline CDR1 and CDR2: NNHNN and SYGAGS (reference sequence). V lost 5 bases and J lost 0, with 3 bases in between. This CDR3 is CASGSSYEQYF. The CDR3 bases that were read are TGTGCCAGCGGCAGCTCCTATGAACAGTAC.

With regard to this clone: Gene labels here are mouse ones. The read is 1 residue too short to cover the CDR3 end, so that end is filled in from the germline J gene. This chain connects TRBV19 to TRBJ2-1; D remains unclear. Germline CDR1 and CDR2: FNHDT and SITEND (reference sequence). Trimming shortened V by 0 bases and J by 7 bases, and 8 bases separated the two germline ends. The CDR3 totals 13 residues. The CDR3 sequence is CASSIEGEAEQFF. The sequenced CDR3 bases are TGTGCCAGCAGTATAGAGGGTGAGGCTGAGCAGTTC.

This clone was recorded only once. These gene names are mouse names. The DNA read from the CDR3 is TGTGCCAGCAGTTCCGGCCTGGGGGGAGCTGAGCAGTTC. Translating gives CASSSGLGGAEQF. The full CDR3 protein reads CASSSGLGGAEQFF. The chain links TRBV19 to TRBJ2-1; 8 nucleotides line up with TRBD2. With the read ending 1 residue before the CDR3 end, the germline J gene is used to fill in that end. Germline V gene lookup returns CDR1 FNHDT and CDR2 SITEND (reference sequence). V was pared by 4 bases and J by 7 bases, with 7 bases of the junction left unmatched. The CDR3 is made up of 14 amino acids.